Listed here is a single T cell receptor (beta chain). The antigen is unknown. The sample belongs to a study of identifying expanded T cells in peripheral blood. Only in-frame clones appear in the TCRdb table, and some are missing; sequencing was by immunoSEQ multiplex PCR. The profile shows approximately 85,000 clones, 88% of them singletons. The CDR3 has 14 amino acids. Germline assignment: CDR1 MNHNS and CDR2 SASEGT. Trimming took 4 bases from V and 0 from J; bases not matched to a gene: 2. No infections or other immune events were documented during collection. Findings and limits, study-wide: Across healthy donors, higher total template counts meant significantly greater two-week count variance. Differentially abundant clones: around 1.2 between replicates, around 16 at approximately two weeks, 19 to 20 at four.

The V and J genes are TRBV6-1 and TRBJ1-1; 7 nucleotides line up with TRBD1. Sequences were obtained from blood. This TCR was sampled from a person aged 18 to 69 in good health. CDR3 coding DNA: TGTGCCAGCAGTGTTGACAGGGTGAACACTGAAGCTTTCTTT. Translation gives CASSVDRVNTEAFF.